This section outlines one T cell receptor (beta chain) sequence together with its context. This entry is derived from a study of blood T cell repertoires in COVID-19. Turning to the study itself: T cells, B-cell-depleted T cells, or PBMCs supplied cDNA or gDNA.

Germline V CDR1 and CDR2: MGHRA, YSYEKL. Unmatched junction bases numbered 5, after V lost 4 bases and J lost 6 bases. CDR3 length: 13 residues. In the original analysis: The assay estimated nucleated cells by amplifying reference gene primers. Libraries were prepared by immunoSEQ multiplex PCR; TCRdb keeps only in-frame clonotypes and omits some of them. The D gene and trimming were derived from the DNA, and the V and J assignments and clone size from that table. The table shows a few hundred thousand clones, with 80% to 85% occurring only once. This rearrangement joins TRBV4-1 to TRBJ1-2; 7 bases line up with TRBD1. Material for sequencing was peripheral blood. This TCR was recovered from a woman younger than 35 with acute or convalescent COVID-19. The CDR3, as DNA: TGCGCCAGCAGCCGAGACAGGGTAGATGGCTACACCTTC. Its protein product is CASSRDRVDGYTF.